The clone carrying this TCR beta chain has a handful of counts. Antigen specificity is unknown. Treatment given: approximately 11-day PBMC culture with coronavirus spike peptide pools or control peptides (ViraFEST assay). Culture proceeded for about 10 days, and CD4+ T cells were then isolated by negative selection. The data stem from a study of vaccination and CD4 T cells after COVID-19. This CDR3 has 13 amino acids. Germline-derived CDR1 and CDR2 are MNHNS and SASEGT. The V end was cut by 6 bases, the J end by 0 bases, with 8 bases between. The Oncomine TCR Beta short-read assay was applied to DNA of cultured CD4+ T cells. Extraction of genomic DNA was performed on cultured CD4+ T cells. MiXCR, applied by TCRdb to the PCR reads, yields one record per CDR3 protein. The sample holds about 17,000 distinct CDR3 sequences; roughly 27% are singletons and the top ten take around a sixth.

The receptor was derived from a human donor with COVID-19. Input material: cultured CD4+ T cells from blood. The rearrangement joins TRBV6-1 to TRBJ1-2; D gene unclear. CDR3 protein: CASSAATNYGYTF. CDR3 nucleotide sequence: TGTGCCAGCAGCGCGGCTACTAACTATGGCTACACCTTC.